This T cell receptor (beta chain) was captured by sequencing in a study of blood T cell repertoires in COVID-19. Across the whole study: Samples came from the United States, Italy and Spain, spanning acute and convalescent COVID-19.

Generated by immunoSEQ multiplex PCR, the TCRdb table keeps only in-frame clones and is missing some. The data contain around 42,000 clones, around three quarters of them singletons. Germline CDR1 and CDR2: LGHDT and YNNKEL (reference sequence). This CDR3 is 16 amino acids long. Trimming shortened V by 0 bases and J by 6 bases, and 17 bases separated the two germline ends. The sequenced sample consisted of peripheral blood. V is TRBV3-1 (or the pseudogene TRBV3-2) and J is TRBJ1-1; D call uncertain. The TCR was taken from a woman at least 80 years old with acute or convalescent COVID-19. The CDR3 DNA reads TGTGCCAGCAGCCAAGACAGTATTACAGTTTACGCTGAAGCTTTCTTT. This encodes CASSQDSITVYAEAFF.